The clone carrying this TCR beta chain was found once. This entry is derived from a study of blood T cell repertoires in COVID-19. The data were produced by immunoSEQ multiplex PCR, yet TCRdb's version contains in-frame clones alone and is incomplete. The repertoire includes approximately 80,000 clones, 60% to 85% of them detected once, and approximately 16% sits in the top ten. This CDR3 spans 14 amino acids. Germline V gene data show CDR1 as MNHEY and CDR2 as SMNVEV (reference sequence). J was trimmed by 3 bases and V by 4 bases; bases with no gene match: 6. The receptor comes from a human donor in a cohort sampled during active COVID-19. The chain couples TRBV27 to TRBJ2-7, with 7 nucleotides matching TRBD1. The sequencing sample was made of peripheral blood. This CDR3 is CASSSGTDLYEQYF. The DNA of the CDR3 is TGTGCCAGCAGTTCCGGGACAGACCTCTACGAGCAGTACTTC.